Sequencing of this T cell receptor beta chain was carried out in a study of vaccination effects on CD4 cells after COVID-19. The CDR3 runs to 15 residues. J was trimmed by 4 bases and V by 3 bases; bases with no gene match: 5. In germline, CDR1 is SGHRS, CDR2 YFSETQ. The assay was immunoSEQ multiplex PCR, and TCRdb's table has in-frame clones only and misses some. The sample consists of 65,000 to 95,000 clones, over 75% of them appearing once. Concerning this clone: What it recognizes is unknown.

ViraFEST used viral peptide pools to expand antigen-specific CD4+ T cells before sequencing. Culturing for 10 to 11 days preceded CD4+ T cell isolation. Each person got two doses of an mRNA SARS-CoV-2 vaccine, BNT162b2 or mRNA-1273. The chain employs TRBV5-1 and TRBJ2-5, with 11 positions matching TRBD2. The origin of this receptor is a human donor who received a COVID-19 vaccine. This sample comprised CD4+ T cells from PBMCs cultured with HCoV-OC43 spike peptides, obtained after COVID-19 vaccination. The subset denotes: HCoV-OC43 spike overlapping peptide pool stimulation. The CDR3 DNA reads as TGCGCCAGCAGCTCCCTAGCGGGGGGTGGAGAGACCCAGTACTTC. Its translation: CASSSLAGGGETQYF.